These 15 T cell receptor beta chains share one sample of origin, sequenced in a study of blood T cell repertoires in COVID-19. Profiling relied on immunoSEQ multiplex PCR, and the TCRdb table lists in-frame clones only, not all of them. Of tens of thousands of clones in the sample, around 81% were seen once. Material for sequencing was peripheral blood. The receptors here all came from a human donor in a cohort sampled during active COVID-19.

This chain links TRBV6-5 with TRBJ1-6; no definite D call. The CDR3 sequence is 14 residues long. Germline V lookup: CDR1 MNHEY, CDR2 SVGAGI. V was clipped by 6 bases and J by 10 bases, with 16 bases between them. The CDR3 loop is CASRNPLGVSPLHF. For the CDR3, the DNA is TGTGCCAGCAGGAACCCTCTCGGGGTGTCACCCCTCCACTTT.

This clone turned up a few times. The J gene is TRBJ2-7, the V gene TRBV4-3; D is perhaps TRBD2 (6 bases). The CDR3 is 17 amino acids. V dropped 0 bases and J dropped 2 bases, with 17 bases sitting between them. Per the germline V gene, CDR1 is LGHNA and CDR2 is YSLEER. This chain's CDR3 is CASSQDSAGQGAYEQYF. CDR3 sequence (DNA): TGCGCCAGCAGCCAAGATAGTGCGGGGCAGGGCGCCTACGAGCAGTACTTC.

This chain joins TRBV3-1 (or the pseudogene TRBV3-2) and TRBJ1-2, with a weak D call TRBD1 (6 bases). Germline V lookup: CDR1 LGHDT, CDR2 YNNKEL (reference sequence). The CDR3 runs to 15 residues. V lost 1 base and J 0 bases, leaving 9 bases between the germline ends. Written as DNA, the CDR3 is TGTGCCAGCAGCCAAGTGACAGGAGCTAACTATGGCTACACCTTC. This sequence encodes CASSQVTGANYGYTF.

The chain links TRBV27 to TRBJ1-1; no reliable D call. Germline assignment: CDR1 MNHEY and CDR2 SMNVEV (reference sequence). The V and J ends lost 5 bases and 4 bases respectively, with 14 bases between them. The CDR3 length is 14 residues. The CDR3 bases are TGTGCCAGCAGTCCCAGGATTGTGGGCACTGAAGCTTTCTTT. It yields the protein CASSPRIVGTEAFF.

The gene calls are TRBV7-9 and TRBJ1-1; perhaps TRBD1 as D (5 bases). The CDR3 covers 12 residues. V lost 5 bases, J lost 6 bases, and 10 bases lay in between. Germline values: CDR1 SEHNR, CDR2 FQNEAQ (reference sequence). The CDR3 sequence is CASSLGQAEAFF. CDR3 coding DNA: TGTGCCAGCAGCCTTGGACAAGCTGAAGCTTTCTTT.

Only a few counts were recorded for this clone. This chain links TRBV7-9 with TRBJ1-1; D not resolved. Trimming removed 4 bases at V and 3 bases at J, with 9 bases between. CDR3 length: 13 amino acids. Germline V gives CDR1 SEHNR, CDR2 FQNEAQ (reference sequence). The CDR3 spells CASSSLADTEAFF. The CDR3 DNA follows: TGTGCCAGCAGCTCACTTGCGGACACTGAAGCTTTCTTT.

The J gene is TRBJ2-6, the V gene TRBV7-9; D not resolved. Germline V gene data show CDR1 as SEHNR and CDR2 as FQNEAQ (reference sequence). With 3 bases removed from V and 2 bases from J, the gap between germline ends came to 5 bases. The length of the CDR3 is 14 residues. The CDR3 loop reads CASSFGTGANVLTF. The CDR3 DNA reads TGTGCCAGCAGCTTTGGCACTGGGGCCAACGTCCTGACTTTC.

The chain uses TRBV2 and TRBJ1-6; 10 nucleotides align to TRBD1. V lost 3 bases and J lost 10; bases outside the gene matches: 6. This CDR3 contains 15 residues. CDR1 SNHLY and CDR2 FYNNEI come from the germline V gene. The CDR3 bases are TGTGCCAGCAGTGACCACGGGACAGGGGAATCACCCCTCCACTTT. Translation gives CASSDHGTGESPLHF.

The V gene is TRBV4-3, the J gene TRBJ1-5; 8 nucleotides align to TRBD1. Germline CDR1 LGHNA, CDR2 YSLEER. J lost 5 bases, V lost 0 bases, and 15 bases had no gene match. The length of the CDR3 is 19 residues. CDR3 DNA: TGCGCCAGCAGCCAAGATCTGGGGGGAAAAGGACAGGGATATCAGCCCCAGCATTTT. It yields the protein CASSQDLGGKGQGYQPQHF.

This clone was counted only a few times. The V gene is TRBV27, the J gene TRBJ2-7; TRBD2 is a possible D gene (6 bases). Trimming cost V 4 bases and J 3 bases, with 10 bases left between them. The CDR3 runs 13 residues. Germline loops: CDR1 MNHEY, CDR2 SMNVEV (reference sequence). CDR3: CASSSHGGYEQYF. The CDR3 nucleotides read TGTGCCAGCAGTTCCCACGGGGGCTACGAGCAGTACTTC.

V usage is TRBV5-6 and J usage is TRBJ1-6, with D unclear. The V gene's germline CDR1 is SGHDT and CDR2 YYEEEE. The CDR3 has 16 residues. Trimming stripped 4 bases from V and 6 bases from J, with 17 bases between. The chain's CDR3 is CASSTWGGRFNSPLHF. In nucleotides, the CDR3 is TGTGCCAGCAGCACCTGGGGAGGGCGTTTTAATTCACCCCTCCACTTT.

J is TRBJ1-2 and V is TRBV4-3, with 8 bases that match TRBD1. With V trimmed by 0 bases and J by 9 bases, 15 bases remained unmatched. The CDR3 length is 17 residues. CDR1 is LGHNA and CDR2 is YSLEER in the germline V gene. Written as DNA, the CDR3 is TGCGCCAGCAGCCAAGATTGGGTTGGGACAGGAGGGTTAAGCTACACCTTC. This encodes CASSQDWVGTGGLSYTF.

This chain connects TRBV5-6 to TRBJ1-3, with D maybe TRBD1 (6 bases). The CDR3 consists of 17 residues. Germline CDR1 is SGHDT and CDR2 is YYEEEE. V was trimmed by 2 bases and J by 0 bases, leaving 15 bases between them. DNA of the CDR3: TGTGCCAGCAGCTTAAGACAGGCCCCTTACTCTGGAAACACCATATATTTT. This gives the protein CASSLRQAPYSGNTIYF.

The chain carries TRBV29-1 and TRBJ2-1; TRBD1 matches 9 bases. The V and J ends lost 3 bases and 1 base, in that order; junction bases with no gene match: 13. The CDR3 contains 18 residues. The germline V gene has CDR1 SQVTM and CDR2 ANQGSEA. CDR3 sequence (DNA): TGCAGCGTTGATCTTTACTCGAGTGGGACAGGGTCCTACAATGAGCAGTTCTTC. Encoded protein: CSVDLYSSGTGSYNEQFF.

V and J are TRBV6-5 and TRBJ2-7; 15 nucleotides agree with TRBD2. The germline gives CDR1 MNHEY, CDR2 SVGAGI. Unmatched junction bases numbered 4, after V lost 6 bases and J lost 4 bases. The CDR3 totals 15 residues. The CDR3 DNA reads TGTGCCAGCAGGGGGACTAGCGGGGGGCCTTACGAGCAGTACTTC. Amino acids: CASRGTSGGPYEQYF.